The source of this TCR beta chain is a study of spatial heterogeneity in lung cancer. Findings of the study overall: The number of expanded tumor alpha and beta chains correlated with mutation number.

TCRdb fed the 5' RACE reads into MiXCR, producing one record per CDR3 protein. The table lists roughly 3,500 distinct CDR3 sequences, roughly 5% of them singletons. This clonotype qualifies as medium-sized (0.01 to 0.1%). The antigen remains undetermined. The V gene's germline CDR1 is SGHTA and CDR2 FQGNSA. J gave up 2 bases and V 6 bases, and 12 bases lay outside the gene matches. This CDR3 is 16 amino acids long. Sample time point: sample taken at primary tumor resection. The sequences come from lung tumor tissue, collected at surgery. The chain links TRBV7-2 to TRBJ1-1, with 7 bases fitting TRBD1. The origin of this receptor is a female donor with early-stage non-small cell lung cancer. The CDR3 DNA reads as TGTGCCAGCAGTCGACAGGGAGGTCGGCTAAACACTGAAGCTTTCTTT. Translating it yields CASSRQGGRLNTEAFF.